The source of this T cell receptor beta chain is a study of cytotoxic CD8 clonotypes in ibrutinib-treated CLL. The wider study: Responses: approximately 25 partial, 2 complete; after median roughly 68 months, about 15 stayed remitted, approximately twelve progressed.

Profiling relied on immunoSEQ multiplex PCR, and the TCRdb table lists in-frame clones only, not all of them. The sample includes more than 200,000 clones, more than 70% seen only once; the top ten take approximately 10%. In regard to this clone: The antigen remains unidentified.

Regarding the study as a whole: At the start, clonality exceeded age-matched healthy donors and followed circulating CD8+ T-cell counts. The clonality rise at ibrutinib response reflected private clonotype expansion.

The sample here was PBMCs, taken after 12 months of ibrutinib treatment. The sequence was collected from a human donor with chronic lymphocytic leukemia.

The CDR3 here is CASSLRSRNTEAFF. The CDR3 coding sequence is TGTGCCAGCAGTTTGCGCAGTCGGAACACTGAAGCTTTCTTT. The chain links TRBV27 to TRBJ1-1, with unresolved D. V shed 3 bases and J shed 1 base, with 9 bases lying between them. The germline gives CDR1 MNHEY, CDR2 SMNVEV (reference sequence). The CDR3 consists of 14 residues.